The following is a T cell receptor (beta chain) sequence with its context. This receptor's antigen is unknown. The sample holds no much larger clone one base away, and base qualities are not on file. The EasySep Human CD8+ T Cell Enrichment Kit was used on day 10 to isolate CD8+ T cells from every culture. The data originate from a study of CD8 T cell repertoires and HIV-1 epitope variants (dated by TCRdb to about 2020). Broadly, across the study: In separate culture wells, T cells were stimulated with each of twenty-five peptides that represented autologous and known Gag and Nef epitope variants. Among the control conditions were a peptide pool of CMV, EBV and flu, the Ebola AY9 epitope serving as a negative control, and a well with no peptide. Three Gag epitope families and Nef HW9 and YT9 were included among the tested epitopes. T cells were enriched using the EasySep Human T Cell Enrichment Kit and then co-cultured with an equal number of autologous T cell-negative cells acting as antigen-presenting cells. For 10 days the cultures were kept in IMDM with gentamicin, and on days 3 and 7 half of the media was changed with IL-2, IL-7 and IL-15 added. A 1M T cell aliquot was kept as an uncultured baseline condition, separate from the roughly 90 T cell cultures. A total of fewer than 85 T cell cultures were run, with each culture condition performed in triplicate except for one peptide, which was performed in duplicate.

Sequencing of TCR beta CDR3 regions was performed at survey depth on the immunoSEQ platform. The QIAamp DNA micro kit was used to extract genomic DNA from every cultured and uncultured CD8+ T cell population. As for how the authors treated the data: Samples with fewer than 5,000 productive reads were excluded, which removed about 6% of the roughly 80 HIV peptide-stimulated cultures. Sequences were trimmed to CDR3 by a MANAFEST web app, and nonproductive sequences, CDR3s under 5 amino acids, and sequences not starting with C or ending with F/W were removed. Antigen-specific clonotypes had to expand in at least 2 of 3 replicates versus no-peptide control at FDR 0.01, only within one epitope family. Specific clonotypes also needed at least fivefold higher frequency than in wells stimulated with peptides from other epitope families. TCRdb carries this immuneACCESS record with in-frame sequences only. Its versions omit some clonotypes, under half of them owing to an unresolved V gene in the studies checked, with the rest unexplained. V and J calls and clone size are as listed in that table; D and trimming were resolved from the DNA. In all, the sample holds about 5,400 clones, and approximately 65% of those were seen once. About 39% of the sample lies in the top ten.

General conclusions and limits of the study: Nine or ten antigen-specific TCR beta clonotypes were identified, of which more than five appeared to be cross-reactive for autologous or known escape epitope variants. The Nef KF9 family was recognized by five clonotypes and the HW9 family by one, and no responses to the TAALDMSHF plasma variant were observed. Only TCR beta chains were identified by the assay, and proliferation to antigen, not T cell function or cytokine profile, was indicated.

The origin of this receptor is a male donor with HIV. Sequenced material: cultured CD8+ T cells derived from PBMCs.

The nucleotides are TGTGCCAGCAGTTTCCGGTCGTACAATGAGCAGTTCTTC. This gives the protein CASSFRSYNEQFF. Rearrangement joined TRBV11-3 to TRBJ2-1; the D gene assignment is ambiguous. V is pared back by 6 bases and J by 4 bases, with 10 bases lying between the germline termini. The germline V gene specifies SGHNT as CDR1 and YENEEA as CDR2. Reading from cysteine to phenylalanine, the CDR3 counts 13 amino acids. The DNA shown is the 39-base CDR3, in frame from base 1.